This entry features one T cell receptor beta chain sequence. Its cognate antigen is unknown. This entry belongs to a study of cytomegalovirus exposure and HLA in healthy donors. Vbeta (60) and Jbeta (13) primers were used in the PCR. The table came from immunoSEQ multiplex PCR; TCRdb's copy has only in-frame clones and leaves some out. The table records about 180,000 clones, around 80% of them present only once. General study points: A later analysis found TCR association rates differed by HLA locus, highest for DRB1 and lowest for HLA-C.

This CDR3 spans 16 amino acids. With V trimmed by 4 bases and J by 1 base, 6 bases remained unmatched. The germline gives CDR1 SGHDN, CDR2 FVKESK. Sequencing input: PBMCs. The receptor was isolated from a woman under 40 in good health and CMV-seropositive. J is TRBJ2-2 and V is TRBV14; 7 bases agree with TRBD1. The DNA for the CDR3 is TGTGCCAGCAGCCTTACGACAGGGCGGAACACCGGGGAGCTGTTTTTT. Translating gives CASSLTTGRNTGELFF.